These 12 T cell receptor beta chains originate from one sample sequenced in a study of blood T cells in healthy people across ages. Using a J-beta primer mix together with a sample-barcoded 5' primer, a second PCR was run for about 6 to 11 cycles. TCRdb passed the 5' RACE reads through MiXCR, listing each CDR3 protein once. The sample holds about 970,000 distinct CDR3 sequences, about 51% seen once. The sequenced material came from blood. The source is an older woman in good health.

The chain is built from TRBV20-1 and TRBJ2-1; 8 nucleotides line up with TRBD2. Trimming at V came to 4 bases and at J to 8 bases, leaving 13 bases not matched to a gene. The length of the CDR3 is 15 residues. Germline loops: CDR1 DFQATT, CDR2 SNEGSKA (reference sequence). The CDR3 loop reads CSATSPGLVIHEQFF. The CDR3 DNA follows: TGCAGTGCTACATCACCGGGACTAGTAATCCATGAGCAGTTCTTC.

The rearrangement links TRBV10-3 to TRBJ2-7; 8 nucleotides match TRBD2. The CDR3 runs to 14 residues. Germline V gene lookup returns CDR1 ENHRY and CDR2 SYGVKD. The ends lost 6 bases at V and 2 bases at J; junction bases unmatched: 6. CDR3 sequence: CAISPGTRTYEQYF. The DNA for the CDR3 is TGTGCCATCAGCCCCGGGACTAGAACCTACGAGCAGTACTTC.

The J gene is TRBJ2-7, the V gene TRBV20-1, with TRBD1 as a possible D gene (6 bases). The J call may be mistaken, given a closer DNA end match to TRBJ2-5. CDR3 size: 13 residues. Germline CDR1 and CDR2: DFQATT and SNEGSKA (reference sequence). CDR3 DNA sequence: TGCAGTGCTAGGGTAGGGGGTGTAGAGACCCAGTACTTC. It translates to CSARVGGVETQYF.

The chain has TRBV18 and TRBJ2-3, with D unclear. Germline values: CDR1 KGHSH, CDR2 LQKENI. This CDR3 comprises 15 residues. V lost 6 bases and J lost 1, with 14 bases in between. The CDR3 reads CASSTRQTRTDTQYF. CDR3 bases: TGTGCCAGCTCCACCAGGCAGACACGCACAGATACGCAGTATTTT.

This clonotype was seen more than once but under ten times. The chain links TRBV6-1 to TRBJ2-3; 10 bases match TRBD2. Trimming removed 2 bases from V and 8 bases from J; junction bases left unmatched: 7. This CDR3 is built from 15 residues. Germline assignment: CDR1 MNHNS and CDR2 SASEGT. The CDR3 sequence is CASSEMSSGRATQYF. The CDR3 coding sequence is TGTGCCAGCAGTGAAATGTCTAGCGGGAGAGCTACGCAGTATTTT.

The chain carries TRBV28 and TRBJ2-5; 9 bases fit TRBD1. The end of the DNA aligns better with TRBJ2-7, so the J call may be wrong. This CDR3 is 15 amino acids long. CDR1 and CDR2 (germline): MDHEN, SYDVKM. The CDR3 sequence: CASSAAGTGRHEQYF. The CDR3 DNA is TGTGCCAGCAGTGCGGCCGGGACAGGGCGTCACGAGCAGTACTTC.

CDR3 in DNA: TGTGCCAGCAGTGCCCGGGGTAGCGGGAGGGTAAATGAGCAGTTCTTC. As protein: CASSARGSGRVNEQFF. The chain carries TRBV25-1 and TRBJ2-1; 11 positions match TRBD2. Unmatched junction bases numbered 9, after V lost 4 bases and J lost 7 bases. The CDR3 has 16 amino acids. CDR1 and CDR2 from the germline V gene are MGHDK and SYGVNS.

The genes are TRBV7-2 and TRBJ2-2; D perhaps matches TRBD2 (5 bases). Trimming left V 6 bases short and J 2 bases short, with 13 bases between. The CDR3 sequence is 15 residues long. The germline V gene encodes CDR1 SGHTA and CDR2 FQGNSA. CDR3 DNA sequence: TGTGCCAGCAGTCCGATGCCGGGAAACACCGGGGAGCTGTTTTTT. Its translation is CASSPMPGNTGELFF.

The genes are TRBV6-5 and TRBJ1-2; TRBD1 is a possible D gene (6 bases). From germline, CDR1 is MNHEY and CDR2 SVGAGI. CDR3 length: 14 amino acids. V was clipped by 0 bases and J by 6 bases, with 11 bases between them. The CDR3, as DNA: TGTGCCAGCAGTTACTCGGGGGGGCGTAATGGCTACACCTTC. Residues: CASSYSGGRNGYTF.

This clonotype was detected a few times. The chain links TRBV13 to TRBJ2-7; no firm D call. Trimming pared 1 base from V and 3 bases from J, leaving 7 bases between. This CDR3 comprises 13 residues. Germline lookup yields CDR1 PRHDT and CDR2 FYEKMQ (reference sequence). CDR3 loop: CASSLEASYEQYF. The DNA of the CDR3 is TGTGCCAGCAGCTTAGAGGCCAGCTACGAGCAGTACTTC.

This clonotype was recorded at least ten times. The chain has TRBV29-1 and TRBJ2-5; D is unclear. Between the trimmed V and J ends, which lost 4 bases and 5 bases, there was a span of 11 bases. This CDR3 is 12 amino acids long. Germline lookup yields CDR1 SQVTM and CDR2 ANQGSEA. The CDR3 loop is CSVGNRPETQYF. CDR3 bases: TGCAGCGTTGGGAACCGACCGGAGACCCAGTACTTC.

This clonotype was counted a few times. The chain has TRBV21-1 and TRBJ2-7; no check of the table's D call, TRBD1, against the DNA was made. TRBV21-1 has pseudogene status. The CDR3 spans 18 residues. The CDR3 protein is CASSKAPGQGPSWDEQYF. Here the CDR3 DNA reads TGTGCCAGCAGCAAAGCCCCGGGACAGGGCCCTAGTTGGGACGAGCAGTACTTC.